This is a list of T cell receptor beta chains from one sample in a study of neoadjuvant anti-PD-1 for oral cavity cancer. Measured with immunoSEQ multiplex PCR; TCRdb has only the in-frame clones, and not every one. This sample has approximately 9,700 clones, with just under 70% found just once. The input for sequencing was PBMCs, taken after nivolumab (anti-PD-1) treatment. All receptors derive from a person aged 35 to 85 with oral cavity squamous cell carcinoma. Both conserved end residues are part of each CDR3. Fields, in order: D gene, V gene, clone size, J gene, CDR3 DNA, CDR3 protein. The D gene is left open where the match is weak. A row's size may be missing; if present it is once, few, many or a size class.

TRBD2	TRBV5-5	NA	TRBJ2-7	TGTGCCAGCAGCTTGGAGGCGGGAGGCTCCTACGAGCAGTACTTC	CASSLEAGGSYEQYF
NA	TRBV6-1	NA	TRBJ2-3	TGTGCCAGCAGTGGCCGGACTCAAACAGATACGCAGTATTTT	CASSGRTQTDTQYF
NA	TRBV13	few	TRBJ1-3	TGTGCCAGCAGCTTAGGGGGTACATGGGACACCATATATTTT	CASSLGGTWDTIYF
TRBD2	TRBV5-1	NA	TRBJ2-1	TGCGCCAGCAGCTTGGCTAGCGGGACCTTTAATGAGCAGTTCTTC	CASSLASGTFNEQFF
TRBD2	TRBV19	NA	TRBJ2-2	TGTGCCAGTAGTGGAGGGAGGGTATCTGGCGGGGAGCTGTTTTTT	CASSGGRVSGGELFF
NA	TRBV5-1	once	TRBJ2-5	TGCGCCAGCAGCTCCGGCCGGGGAGGAGAGACCCAGTACTTC	CASSSGRGGETQYF
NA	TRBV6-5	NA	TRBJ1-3	TGTGCCAGCACTAACACGGACGTCCTATATTTT	CASTNTDVLYF
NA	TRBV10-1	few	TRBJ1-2	TGCGCCAGCAGTGAGTCCAGGGGACGTGGCTACACCTTC	CASSESRGRGYTF
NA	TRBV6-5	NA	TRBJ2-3	TGTGCCAGCAGTTACCCAGGGCAGAGCACAGATACGCAGTATTTT	CASSYPGQSTDTQYF
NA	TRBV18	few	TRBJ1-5	TGTGCCAGCTCACTGACTCTTAATCAGCCCCAGCATTTT	CASSLTLNQPQHF
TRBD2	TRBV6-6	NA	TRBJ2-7	TGTGCCAGTACTGATAGCGGGAGGTCCTACGAGCAGTACTTC	CASTDSGRSYEQYF
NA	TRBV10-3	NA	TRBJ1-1	TGTGCCATCAGCCAGGACCGGGGGAAGGGCAGTGAAGCTTTCTTT	CAISQDRGKGSEAFF
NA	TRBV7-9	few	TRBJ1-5	TGTGCCAGCAGCTCACCCGACAGCCAGCCCCAGCATTTT	CASSSPDSQPQHF
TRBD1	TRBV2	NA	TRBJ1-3	TGTGCCAGCAGTGAAGGGGGACAGGGCCGGGCCATATATTTT	CASSEGGQGRAIYF
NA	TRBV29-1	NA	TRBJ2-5	TGCAGCGTTGGGGCGGGCCAAGAGACCCAGTACTTC	CSVGAGQETQYF
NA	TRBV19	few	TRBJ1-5	TGTGCCAGTAGTATAGTGCAGGGCCCCCAGCATTTT	CASSIVQGPQHF
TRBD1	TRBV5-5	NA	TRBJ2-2	TGTGCCAGCAGCTTGGAACTGGACAGGGTCAACACCGGGGAGCTGTTTTTT	CASSLELDRVNTGELFF
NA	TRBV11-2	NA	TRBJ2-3	TGTGCCAGCAGCGCCTACCCCACCGGCTTCACAGATACGCAGTATTTT	CASSAYPTGFTDTQYF
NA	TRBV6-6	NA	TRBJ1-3	TGTGCCATCGGCAGGGGCGTGGGCGGAAACACCATATATTTT	CAIGRGVGGNTIYF
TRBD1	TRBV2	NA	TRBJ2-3	TGTGCCAGCAGTGAAAAAGGGACAGTTCGCACAGATACGCAGTATTTT	CASSEKGTVRTDTQYF
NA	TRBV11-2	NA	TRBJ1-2	TGTGCCAGCAGCTTAGGACAACTCGATGGCTACACCTTC	CASSLGQLDGYTF
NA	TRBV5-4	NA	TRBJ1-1	TGTGCCAGCAGCTTAGGTAGCCGGGCAAATATGAACACTGAAGCTTTCTTT	CASSLGSRANMNTEAFF
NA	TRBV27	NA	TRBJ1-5	TGTGCCAGCCGGACAGTCGGTCAGCCCCAGCATTTT	CASRTVGQPQHF
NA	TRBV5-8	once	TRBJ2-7	TGTGCCAGCAGCAGCCGAGGCTATTCCTACGAGCAGTACTTC	CASSSRGYSYEQYF
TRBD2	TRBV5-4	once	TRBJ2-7	TGTGCCAGCAGCTTGGGGGGTTTTAGCGGGAGCTCCTACGAGCAGTACTTC	CASSLGGFSGSSYEQYF
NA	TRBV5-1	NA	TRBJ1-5	TGCGCCAGCAGCTTGGTCCCGGATCAGCCCCAGCATTTT	CASSLVPDQPQHF
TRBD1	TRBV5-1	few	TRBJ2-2	TGCGCCAGCAGCTTGGGGACAGGGGGATCCCTACCCGGGGAGCTGTTTTTT	CASSLGTGGSLPGELFF
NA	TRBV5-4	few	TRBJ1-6	TGTGCCAGCAGCTTGGAAGGCGGGGGGCAAGGATCACCCCTCCACTTT	CASSLEGGGQGSPLHF
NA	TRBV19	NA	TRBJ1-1	TGTGCCAGTAGTATAAGACCGGTTAGGACTGAAGCTTTCTTT	CASSIRPVRTEAFF
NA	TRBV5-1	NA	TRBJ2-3	TGCGCCAGCAGCACTGGACCGCCATCGGGGGCAGATACGCAGTATTTT	CASSTGPPSGADTQYF
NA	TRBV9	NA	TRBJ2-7	TGTGCCAGCAGCGGGCCCGGGGGTATGGAGCAGTACTTC	CASSGPGGMEQYF
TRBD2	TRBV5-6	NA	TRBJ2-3	TGTGCCAGCAGCCCGCCGGGAGGGGATACGCAGTATTTT	CASSPPGGDTQYF
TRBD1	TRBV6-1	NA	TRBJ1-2	TGTGCCAGCAGTACCGGGACAGGGACCTATGGCTACACCTTC	CASSTGTGTYGYTF
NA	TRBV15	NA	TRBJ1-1	TGTGCCACCAGCCCTCAGATCGGGCTTCGGACTGAAGCTTTCTTT	CATSPQIGLRTEAFF
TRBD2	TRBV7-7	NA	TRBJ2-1	TGTGCCAGCAGCCCTGGACTAGCGGTTCGCAATGAGCAGTTCTTC	CASSPGLAVRNEQFF
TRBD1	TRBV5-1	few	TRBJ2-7	TGCGCCAGCAGCTTCCGGGACAGGGCTGGGGAGCAGTACTTC	CASSFRDRAGEQYF
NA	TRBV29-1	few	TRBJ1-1	TGCAGCGTTGGACAGTCTAAGGGGATGAACACTGAAGCTTTCTTT	CSVGQSKGMNTEAFF
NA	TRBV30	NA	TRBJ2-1	TGTGCCTGGAGTGTGGGAGTGTCCTACAATGAGCAGTTCTTC	CAWSVGVSYNEQFF
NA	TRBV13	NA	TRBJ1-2	TGTGCCAGCAGCTTGTGGGGCGGGACGGCTTCGAACTATGGCTACACCTTC	CASSLWGGTASNYGYTF
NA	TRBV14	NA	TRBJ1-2	TGTGCCAGCAGCCAAGGAGCCCGCTATGGCTACACCTTC	CASSQGARYGYTF
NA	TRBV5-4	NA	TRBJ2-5	TGTGCCAGCAGCTTAGGAACTAGCAGGATGGAGACCCAGTACTTC	CASSLGTSRMETQYF
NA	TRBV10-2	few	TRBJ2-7	TGCGCCAGCAGTGAGAACGACGGCTACGAGCAGTACTTC	CASSENDGYEQYF
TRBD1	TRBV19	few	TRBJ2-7	TGTGCCAGTACCGGACAGGGGGGCGAGCAGTACTTC	CASTGQGGEQYF
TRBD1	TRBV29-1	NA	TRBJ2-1	TGCAGCTCCCGGGACAGGGACTACAATGAGCAGTTCTTC	CSSRDRDYNEQFF
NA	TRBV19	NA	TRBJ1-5	TGTGCCAGTATCGGGGGACGGATAAATAGCAATCAGCCCCAGCATTTT	CASIGGRINSNQPQHF
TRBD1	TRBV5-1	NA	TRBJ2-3	TGCGCCAGCAGCTTGGGCAGGGGGCTAACTAGCACAGATACGCAGTATTTT	CASSLGRGLTSTDTQYF
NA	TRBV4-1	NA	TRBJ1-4	TGCGCCAGCAGCCTCTCTAGCGAGGGTAGGAGGGAAAAACTGTTTTTT	CASSLSSEGRREKLFF
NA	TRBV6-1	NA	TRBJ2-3	TGTGCCAGCAGGGAACTGGGGCTCACAGATACGCAGTATTTT	CASRELGLTDTQYF
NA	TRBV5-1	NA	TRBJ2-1	TGCGCCAGCAGCTTAGCAAGCGGCTCCTACAATGAGCAGTTCTTC	CASSLASGSYNEQFF
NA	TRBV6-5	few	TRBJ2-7	TGTGCCAGCAGTTACCAACAGGGAGGTACCTACGAGCAGTACTTC	CASSYQQGGTYEQYF
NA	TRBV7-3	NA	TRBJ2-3	TGTGCCAGCAGCCCTGCGGGCCCGACGCGAGGGCAGTATTTT	CASSPAGPTRGQYF